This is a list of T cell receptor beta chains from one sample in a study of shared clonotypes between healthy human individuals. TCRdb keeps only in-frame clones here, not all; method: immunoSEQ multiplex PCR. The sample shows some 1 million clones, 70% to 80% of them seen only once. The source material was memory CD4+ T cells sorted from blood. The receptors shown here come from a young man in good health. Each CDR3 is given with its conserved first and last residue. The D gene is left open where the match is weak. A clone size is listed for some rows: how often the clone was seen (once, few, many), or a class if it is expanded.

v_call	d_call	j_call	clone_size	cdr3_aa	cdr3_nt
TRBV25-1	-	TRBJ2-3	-	CASSEVADTQYF	TGTGCCAGCAGTGAAGTGGCAGATACGCAGTATTTT
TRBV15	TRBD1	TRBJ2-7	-	CATSRQGGYEQYF	TGTGCCACCAGCCGACAGGGGGGATACGAGCAGTACTTC
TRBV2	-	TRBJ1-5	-	CASSWTSNQPQHF	TGTGCCAGCAGTTGGACAAGCAATCAGCCCCAGCATTTT
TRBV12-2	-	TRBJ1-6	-	CASRLVQAGGSPLHF	TGTGCAAGTCGCTTAGTACAGGCTGGGGGTTCACCCCTCCACTTT
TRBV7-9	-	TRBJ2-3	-	CASSFAFSTDTQYF	TGTGCCAGCAGCTTTGCGTTTAGCACAGATACGCAGTATTTT
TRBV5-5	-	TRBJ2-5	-	CASRRRLEETQYF	TGTGCCAGCAGGCGTAGATTAGAGGAGACCCAGTACTTC
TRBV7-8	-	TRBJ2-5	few	CASSLAGGTQYF	TGTGCCAGCAGCTTAGCTGGCGGGACCCAGTACTTC
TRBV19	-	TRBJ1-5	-	CASSTLGGGDQPQHF	TGTGCCAGTAGTACCCTTGGGGGGGGCGATCAGCCCCAGCATTTT
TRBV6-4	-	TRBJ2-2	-	CASSVGGSNTGELFF	TGTGCCAGCTCCGTCGGGGGATCGAACACCGGGGAGCTGTTTTTT
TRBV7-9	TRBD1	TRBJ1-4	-	CASSLLQGRGEKLFF	TGTGCCAGCAGCTTATTACAGGGGAGGGGTGAAAAACTGTTTTTT
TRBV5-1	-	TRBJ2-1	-	CASSLLGSSYNEQFF	TGCGCCAGCAGCTTGCTCGGGAGCTCCTACAATGAGCAGTTCTTC
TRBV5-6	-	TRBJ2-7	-	CASSLVQGKYEQYF	TGTGCCAGCAGCTTGGTCCAGGGCAAGTACGAGCAGTACTTC
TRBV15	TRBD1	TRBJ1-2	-	CATSRAGFGTDYGYTF	TGTGCCACCAGCAGAGCTGGATTTGGGACAGACTATGGCTACACCTTC
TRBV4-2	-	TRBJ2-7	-	CASSQELAGAMRYF	TGTGCCAGCAGCCAAGAGTTGGCTGGGGCTATGCGGTACTTC
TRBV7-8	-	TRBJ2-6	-	CASSLGTHSGANVLTF	TGTGCCAGCAGCTTAGGGACGCACTCTGGGGCCAACGTCCTGACTTTC
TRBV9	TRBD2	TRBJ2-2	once	CASSALSGGTGELFF	TGTGCCAGCAGCGCTCTGAGCGGGGGTACCGGGGAGCTGTTTTTT
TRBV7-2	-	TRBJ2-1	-	CASSLARREQFF	TGTGCCAGCAGCTTAGCTAGACGTGAGCAGTTCTTC
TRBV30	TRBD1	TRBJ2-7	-	CAWSWDRGYEQYF	TGTGCCTGGAGTTGGGACAGGGGCTACGAGCAGTACTTC
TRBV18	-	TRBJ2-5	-	CASRGGSGGGQYF	TGTGCCAGCCGAGGGGGTAGTGGCGGCGGGCAGTACTTC
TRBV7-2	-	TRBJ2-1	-	CASSPASSYNEQFF	TGTGCCAGCAGCCCAGCGAGCTCCTACAATGAGCAGTTCTTC
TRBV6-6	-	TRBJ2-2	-	CASSYSKVDTGELFF	TGTGCCAGCAGTTACTCGAAAGTAGACACCGGGGAGCTGTTTTTT
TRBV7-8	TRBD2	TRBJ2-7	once	CASSYRLAGGWGEQYF	TGTGCCAGCAGCTACCGACTAGCGGGAGGGTGGGGCGAGCAGTACTTC
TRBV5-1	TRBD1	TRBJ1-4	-	CASSSGQGKEKLFF	TGCGCCAGCAGCTCTGGACAGGGGAAAGAAAAACTGTTTTTT
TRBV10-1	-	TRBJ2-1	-	CASSESRISEQFF	TGCGCCAGCAGTGAGTCGAGAATCTCGGAGCAGTTCTTC
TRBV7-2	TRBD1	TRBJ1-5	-	CASSSQSTGGAQHF	TGTGCCAGCAGCTCACAATCTACAGGGGGAGCCCAGCATTTT
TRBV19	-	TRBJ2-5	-	CASSISLQETQYF	TGTGCCAGTAGTATAAGCCTCCAAGAGACCCAGTACTTC
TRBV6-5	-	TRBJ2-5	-	CATNPRGLGETQYF	TGTGCCACCAACCCCCGGGGCCTGGGAGAGACCCAGTACTTC
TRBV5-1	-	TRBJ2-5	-	CASSLRLGETQYF	TGCGCCAGCAGCTTGCGGTTAGGGGAGACCCAGTACTTC
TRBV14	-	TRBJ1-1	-	CASSLHGNTEAFF	TGTGCCAGCAGCCTGCACGGGAACACTGAAGCTTTCTTT
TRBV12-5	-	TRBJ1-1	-	CASGPGGGNTEAFF	TGTGCTAGTGGCCCCGGGGGGGGGAACACTGAAGCTTTCTTT
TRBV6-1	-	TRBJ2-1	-	CASTSSVSYNEQFF	TGTGCCAGCACGTCAAGCGTCTCCTACAATGAGCAGTTCTTC
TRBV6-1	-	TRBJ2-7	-	CASSEYRYEQYF	TGTGCCAGCAGTGAGTACAGATACGAGCAGTACTTC
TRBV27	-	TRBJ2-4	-	CASRVAGGGNIQYF	TGTGCCAGCAGAGTGGCCGGCGGCGGAAACATTCAGTACTTC
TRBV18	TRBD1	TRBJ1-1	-	CASSSGTGSEAFF	TGTGCCAGCTCATCCGGGACAGGGTCTGAAGCTTTCTTT
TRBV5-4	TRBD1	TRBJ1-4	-	CASSPGGTTNEKLFF	TGTGCCAGCAGCCCAGGGGGCACCACTAATGAAAAACTGTTTTTT
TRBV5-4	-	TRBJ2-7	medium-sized	CASSSGQSYEQYF	TGTGCCAGCAGCTCCGGACAATCCTACGAGCAGTACTTC
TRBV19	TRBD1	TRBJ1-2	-	CASSTPSRQGAVFGNGYTF	TGTGCCAGTAGTACACCCTCTCGACAGGGGGCTGTATTTGGTAATGGCTACACCTTC
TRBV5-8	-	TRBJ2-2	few	CASSFPGARTGELFF	TGTGCCAGCAGCTTCCCGGGGGCGCGTACCGGGGAGCTGTTTTTT
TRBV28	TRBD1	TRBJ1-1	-	CASSGTGLNTEAFF	TGTGCCAGCAGTGGGACAGGGCTGAACACTGAAGCTTTCTTT
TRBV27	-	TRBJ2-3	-	CASSQGIISTDTQYF	TGTGCCAGCAGTCAAGGGATCATTTCCACAGATACGCAGTATTTT